The rows below give T cell receptor beta chains drawn from one sample of a study of CD8 T cells in Susac syndrome. In TCRdb, the immunoSEQ multiplex PCR reads were re-called with MiXCR into one record per CDR3 protein. Of roughly 150,000 distinct CDR3 sequences listed, 95% are singletons. Sequenced input: CD4+ T cells from PBMCs. The receptors here all came from a human donor with Susac syndrome. CDR3s include the opening cysteine and the closing phenylalanine or tryptophan. Each record gives: J gene, V gene, CDR3 protein.

TRBJ2-1,TRBV6-2/TRBV6-3,CASLERVIPRNNEQFF
TRBJ2-5,TRBV18,CASSPPWKQETQYF
TRBJ1-2,TRBV18,CASSPDGSNYGYTF
TRBJ1-2,TRBV29-1,CSVEGGPTDSYGYTF
TRBJ2-1,TRBV12-3/TRBV12-4,CASRPAGEQFF
TRBJ2-5,TRBV4-1,CASSQEVGGRETQYF
TRBJ1-4,TRBV25-1,CASSETGPNEKLFF
TRBJ2-7,TRBV7-9,CASSLGVTEQYF
TRBJ1-1,TRBV29-1,CSVDGRAEAFF
TRBJ2-7,TRBV11-2,CASSLFRGGAEQYF
TRBJ2-1,TRBV29-1,CSVDNNEQFF
TRBJ2-1,TRBV7-8,CASSKGSYNEQFF
TRBJ1-5,TRBV7-9,CASSLGQDLNQPQHF
TRBJ2-3,TRBV11-2,CASSSGLAGVDTQYF
TRBJ1-1,TRBV6-2/TRBV6-3,CASIDRPNTEAFF
TRBJ2-1,TRBV29-1,CSVILAGNPNEQFF
TRBJ2-3,TRBV12-3/TRBV12-4,CASSRSGPPQYF
TRBJ2-5,TRBV3-1,CASSQDVGQFPPPQETQYF
TRBJ2-3,TRBV9,CASSVVGTAPTDTQYF
TRBJ2-2,TRBV7-9,CASSPRPSGGQNTGELFF
TRBJ1-2,TRBV29-1,CSVEKQDDNGYTF
TRBJ2-5,TRBV20-1,CSLASGGAEETQYF